This TCR beta chain was sequenced for a study of cytomegalovirus exposure and HLA in healthy donors. Broader study findings: It was reportedly the case that the classifier diagnosed cytomegalovirus status with high specificity and sensitivity.

Sequenced by immunoSEQ multiplex PCR; TCRdb stores in-frame clones only, minus some. The sample lists 70,000 to 90,000 clones; just under 85% were seen once. Per germline, CDR1 KGHSH and CDR2 LQKENI. V lost 3 bases to trimming and J lost 3 bases, with 11 bases between them. This CDR3 comprises 14 residues. Comments on this clone: Its antigen is undetermined.

Sequencing was done on a sample of PBMCs. This chain joins TRBV18 and TRBJ1-1; no definite D call. This clonotype was sampled from a man between 25 and 39 years old in good health and CMV-seronegative. CDR3 amino acids: CASSPAVGDTEAFF. CDR3 coding DNA: TGTGCCAGCTCACCCGCAGTCGGGGACACTGAAGCTTTCTTT. The variable domain in full, completed from reference TRBV18 and TRBJ1-1, reads NAGVMQNPRHLVRRRGQEARLRCSPMKGHSHVYWYRQLPEEGLKFMVYLQKENIIDESGMPKERFSAEFPKEGPSILRIQQVVRGDSAAYFCASSPAVGDTEAFFGQGTRLTVV.